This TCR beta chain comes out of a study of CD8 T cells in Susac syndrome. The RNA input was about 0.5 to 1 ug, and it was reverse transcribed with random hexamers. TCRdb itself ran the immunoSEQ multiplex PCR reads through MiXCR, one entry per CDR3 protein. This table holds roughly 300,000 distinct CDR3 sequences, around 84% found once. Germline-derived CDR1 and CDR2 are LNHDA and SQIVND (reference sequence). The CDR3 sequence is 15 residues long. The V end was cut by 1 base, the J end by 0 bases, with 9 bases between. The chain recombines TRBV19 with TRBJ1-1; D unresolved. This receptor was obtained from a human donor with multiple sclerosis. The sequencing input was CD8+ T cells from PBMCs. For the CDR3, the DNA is TGTGCCAGTAGTATAGCGGCGGTAATGAACACTGAAGCTTTCTTT. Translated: CASSIAAVMNTEAFF.